Sample share makes the clone carrying this T cell receptor (beta chain) medium-sized. The antigen remains undetermined. This sample is part of a study of liver allograft versus peripheral blood T cells. Study summary: Blood and transplanted-liver T cell receptor repertoires from recipients were compared.

TCRdb used MiXCR to reprocess the reads, holding one entry per CDR3 protein. The sample yields around 1,800 distinct CDR3 sequences, approximately 16% seen once. Points from the study as a whole: Reportedly, liver allograft T cell receptor repertoires differed from peripheral blood ones.

Germline loops: CDR1 SGHTA, CDR2 FQGNSA. The CDR3 totals 13 residues. The V and J ends lost 6 bases and 6 bases respectively, with 15 bases between them. The chain uses TRBV7-2 and TRBJ2-7; D is uncertain. The sequence was obtained from a human patient who had a liver transplant. Some T cells may originate from the graft donor. The CDR3: CASRALRPSEQYF. CDR3 bases: TGTGCCAGCAGGGCGCTGAGACCCAGCGAGCAGTACTTC.